This T cell receptor (beta chain) is from a study of cytomegalovirus exposure and HLA in healthy donors. Study-wide findings and caveats: Immune exposure information available was restricted to CMV serostatus. Most TCRs appeared rarely, but some public TCRs recurred in many donors. DRB1 had the most TCR associations and HLA-C the fewest, a later analysis found, with rates varying by HLA locus. A list of 150 or so TCR beta chains associated with cytomegalovirus was given.

With 5 bases clipped from V and 0 bases from J, the junction kept 8 bases outside the gene matches. The germline V gene encodes CDR1 SQVTM and CDR2 ANQGSEA. The CDR3 length is 15 residues. This clone was picked up a small number of times. Its target is unknown. PCR amplification relied on 60 Vbeta primers (plus 13 Jbeta primers). Profiled with immunoSEQ multiplex PCR; TCRdb holds only in-frame clones, not every one. The top ten hold over 1.5% of the sample, which has fewer than 250,000 clones, roughly 80% seen once. V and J are TRBV29-1 and TRBJ2-3; TRBD1 matches 7 bases. Material: PBMCs. This clonotype was sampled from a woman under 30 in good health and CMV-seronegative. The CDR3 region has the DNA TGCAGCGTTCGAGGGCAGGGGGAGAGCACAGATACGCAGTATTTT. Its translation: CSVRGQGESTDTQYF.